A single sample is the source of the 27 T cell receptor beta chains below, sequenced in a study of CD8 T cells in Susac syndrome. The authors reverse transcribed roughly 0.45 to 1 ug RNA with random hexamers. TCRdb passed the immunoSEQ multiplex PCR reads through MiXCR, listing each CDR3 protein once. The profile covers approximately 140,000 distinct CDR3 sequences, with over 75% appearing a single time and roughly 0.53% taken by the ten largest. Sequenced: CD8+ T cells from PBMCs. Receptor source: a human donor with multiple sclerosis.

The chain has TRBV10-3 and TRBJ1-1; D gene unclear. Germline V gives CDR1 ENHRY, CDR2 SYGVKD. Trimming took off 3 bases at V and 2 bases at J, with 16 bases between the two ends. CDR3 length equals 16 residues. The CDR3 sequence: CAISDIFGRLNTEAFF. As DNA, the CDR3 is TGTGCCATCAGTGATATTTTTGGACGGCTAAACACTGAAGCTTTCTTT.

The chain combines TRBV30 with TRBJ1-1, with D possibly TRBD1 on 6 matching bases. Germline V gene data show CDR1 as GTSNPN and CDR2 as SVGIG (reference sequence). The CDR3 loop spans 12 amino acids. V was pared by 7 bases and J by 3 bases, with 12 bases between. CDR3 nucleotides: TGTGCCTTCGGACAGAAATACACTGAAGCTTTCTTT. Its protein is CAFGQKYTEAFF. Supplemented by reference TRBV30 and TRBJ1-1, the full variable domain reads SQTIHQWPATLVQPVGSPLSLECTVEGTSNPNLYWYRQAAGRGLQLLFYSVGIGQISSEVPQNLSASRPQDRQFILSSKKLLLSDSGFYLCAFGQKYTEAFFGQGTRLTVV.

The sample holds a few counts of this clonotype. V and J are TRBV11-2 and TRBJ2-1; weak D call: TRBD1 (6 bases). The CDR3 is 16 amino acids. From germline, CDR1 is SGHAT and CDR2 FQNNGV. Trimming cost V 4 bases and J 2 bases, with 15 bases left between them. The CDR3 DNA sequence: TGTGCCAGCAGCTCCCTTGGCCAGGGGACCTACAATGAGCAGTTCTTC. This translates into CASSSLGQGTYNEQFF.

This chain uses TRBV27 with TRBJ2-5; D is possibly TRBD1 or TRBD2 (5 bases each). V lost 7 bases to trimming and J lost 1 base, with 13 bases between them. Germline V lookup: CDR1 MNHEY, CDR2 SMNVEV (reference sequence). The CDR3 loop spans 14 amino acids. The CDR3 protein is CASTGLGAQETQYF. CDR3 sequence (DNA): TGTGCCAGCACTGGCCTCGGGGCCCAAGAGACCCAGTACTTC.

The CDR3 region has the DNA TGTGCCAGCACGGGGACAGGGATGACTGAAAAACTGTTTTTT. It encodes CASTGTGMTEKLFF. The chain links TRBV6-1 to TRBJ1-4; 9 bases are shared with TRBD1. CDR1 is MNHNS, CDR2 SASEGT, per germline. Germline trimming cut 7 bases from V and 7 bases from J; bases unmatched to any gene: 7. The length of the CDR3 is 14 residues.

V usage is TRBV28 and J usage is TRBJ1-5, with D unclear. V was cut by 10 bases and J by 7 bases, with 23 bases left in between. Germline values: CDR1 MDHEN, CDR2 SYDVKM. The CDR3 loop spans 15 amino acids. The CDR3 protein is CATKSRARLRQPQHF. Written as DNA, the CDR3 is TGTGCCACCAAATCCCGGGCGAGGCTTCGCCAGCCCCAGCATTTT. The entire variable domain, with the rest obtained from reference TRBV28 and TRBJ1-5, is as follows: DVKVTQSSRYLVKRTGEKVFLECVQDMDHENMFWYRQDPGLGLRLIYFSYDVKMKEKGDIPEGYSVSREKKERFSLILESASTNQTSMYLCATKSRARLRQPQHFGDGTRLSIL.

DNA of the CDR3: TGTGCCAGCAGTCCGACCGACAGAGGAGAGACCCAGTACTTC. Amino acid sequence: CASSPTDRGETQYF. The chain links TRBV12-3 or TRBV12-4 to TRBJ2-5; possible D gene TRBD1, 5 bases. Trimming shortened V by 5 bases and J by 4 bases, and 14 bases separated the two germline ends. The CDR3 sequence is 14 residues long.

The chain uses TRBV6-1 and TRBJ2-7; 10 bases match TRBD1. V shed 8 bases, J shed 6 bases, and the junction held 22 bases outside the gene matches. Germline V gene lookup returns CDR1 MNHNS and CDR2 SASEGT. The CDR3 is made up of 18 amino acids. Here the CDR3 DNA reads TGTGCCAGCGAAGGAGATGTTGTGTGGACAGGGGGTGAAGGCGAGCAGTACTTC. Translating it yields CASEGDVVWTGGEGEQYF.

The CDR3 sequence is CSARDRGGAADTQYF. The CDR3 nucleotides are TGCAGTGCTAGAGATCGGGGGGGGGCTGCGGATACGCAGTATTTT. The rearrangement links TRBV20-1 to TRBJ2-3, with 8 bases fitting TRBD2. The CDR3 sequence is 15 residues long. V dropped 0 bases and J dropped 6; count of bases not matched to a gene: 8. Germline assignment: CDR1 DFQATT and CDR2 SNEGSKA (reference sequence).

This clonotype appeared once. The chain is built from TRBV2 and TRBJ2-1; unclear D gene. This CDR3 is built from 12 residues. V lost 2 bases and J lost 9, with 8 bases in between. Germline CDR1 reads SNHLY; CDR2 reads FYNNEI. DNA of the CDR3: TGTGCCAGCAGTGAATTCAGCGTTGAGCAGTTCTTC. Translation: CASSEFSVEQFF.

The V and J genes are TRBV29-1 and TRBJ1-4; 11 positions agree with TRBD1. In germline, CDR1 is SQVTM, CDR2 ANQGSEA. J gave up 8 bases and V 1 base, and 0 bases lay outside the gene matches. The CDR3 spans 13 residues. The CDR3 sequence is CSVEGTGGEKLFF. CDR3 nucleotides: TGCAGCGTTGAAGGGACAGGGGGCGAAAAACTGTTTTTT.

The CDR3 spells CASSFKGQGDSPLHF. For the CDR3, the DNA is TGTGCCAGCAGCTTCAAGGGACAGGGAGATTCACCCCTCCACTTT. The chain employs TRBV5-4 and TRBJ1-6; 9 bases line up with TRBD1. The V gene end was trimmed by 2 bases and the J gene end by 8 bases; junction bases not matched to a gene: 5. The CDR3 is made up of 15 amino acids. Per germline, CDR1 SGHNT and CDR2 YYREEE (reference sequence).

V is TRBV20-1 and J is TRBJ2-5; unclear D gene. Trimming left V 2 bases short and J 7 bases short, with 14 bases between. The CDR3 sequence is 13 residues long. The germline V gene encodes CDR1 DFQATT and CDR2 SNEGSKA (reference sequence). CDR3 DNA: TGCAGTGCTAGATTAGGAGAGGCAGGGACCCAGTACTTC. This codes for CSARLGEAGTQYF.

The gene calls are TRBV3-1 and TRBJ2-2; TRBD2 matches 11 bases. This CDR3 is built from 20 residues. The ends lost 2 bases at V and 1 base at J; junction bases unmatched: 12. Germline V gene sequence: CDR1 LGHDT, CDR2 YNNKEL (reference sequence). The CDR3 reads CASSQLVGTSGVRNTGELFF. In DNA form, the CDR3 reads TGTGCCAGCAGCCAATTAGTAGGGACTAGCGGAGTACGGAACACCGGGGAGCTGTTTTTT.

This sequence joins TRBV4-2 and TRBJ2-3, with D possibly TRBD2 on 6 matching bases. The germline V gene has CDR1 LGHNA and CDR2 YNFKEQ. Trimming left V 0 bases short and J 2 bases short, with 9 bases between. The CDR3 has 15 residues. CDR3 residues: CASSQDREPTDTQYF. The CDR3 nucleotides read TGTGCCAGCAGCCAAGACCGGGAGCCCACAGATACGCAGTATTTT.

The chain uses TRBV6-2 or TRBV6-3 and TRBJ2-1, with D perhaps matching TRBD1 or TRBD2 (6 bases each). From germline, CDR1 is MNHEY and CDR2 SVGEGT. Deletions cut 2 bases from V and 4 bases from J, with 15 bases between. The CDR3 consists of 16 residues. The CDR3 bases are TGTGCCAGCAGTTACGTAGGGGGGACTGCTTACAATGAGCAGTTCTTC. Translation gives CASSYVGGTAYNEQFF.

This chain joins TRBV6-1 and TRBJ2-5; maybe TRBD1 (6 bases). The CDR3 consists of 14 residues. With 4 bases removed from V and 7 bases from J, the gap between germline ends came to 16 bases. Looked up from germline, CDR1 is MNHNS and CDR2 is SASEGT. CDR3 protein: CASSARTETGTQYF. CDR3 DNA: TGTGCCAGCAGTGCAAGGACAGAGACGGGGACCCAGTACTTC.

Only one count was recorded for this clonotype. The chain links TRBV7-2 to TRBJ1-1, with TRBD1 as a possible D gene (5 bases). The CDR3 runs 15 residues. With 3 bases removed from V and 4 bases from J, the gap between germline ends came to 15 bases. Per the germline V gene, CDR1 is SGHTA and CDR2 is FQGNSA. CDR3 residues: CASSLDYFGGTEAFF. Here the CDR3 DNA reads TGTGCCAGCAGCTTGGACTATTTTGGGGGCACTGAAGCTTTCTTT.

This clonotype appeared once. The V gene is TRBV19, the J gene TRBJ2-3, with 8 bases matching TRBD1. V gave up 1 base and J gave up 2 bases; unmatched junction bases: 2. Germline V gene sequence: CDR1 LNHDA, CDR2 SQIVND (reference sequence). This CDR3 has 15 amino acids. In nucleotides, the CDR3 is TGTGCCAGTAGTATAGGGACAGGGTACACAGATACGCAGTATTTT. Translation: CASSIGTGYTDTQYF.

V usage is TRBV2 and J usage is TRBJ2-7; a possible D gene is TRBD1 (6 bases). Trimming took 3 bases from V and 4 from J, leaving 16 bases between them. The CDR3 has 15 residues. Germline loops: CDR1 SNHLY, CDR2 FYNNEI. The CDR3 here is CASSDGAGDSYEQYF. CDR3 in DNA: TGTGCCAGCAGTGATGGGGCAGGGGATTCTTACGAGCAGTACTTC.

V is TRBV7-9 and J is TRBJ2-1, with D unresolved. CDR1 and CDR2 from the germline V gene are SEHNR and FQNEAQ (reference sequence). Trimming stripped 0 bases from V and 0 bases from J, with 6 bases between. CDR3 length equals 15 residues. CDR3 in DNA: TGTGCCAGCAGCTTAGCTATGAGCTCCTACAATGAGCAGTTCTTC. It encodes CASSLAMSSYNEQFF.

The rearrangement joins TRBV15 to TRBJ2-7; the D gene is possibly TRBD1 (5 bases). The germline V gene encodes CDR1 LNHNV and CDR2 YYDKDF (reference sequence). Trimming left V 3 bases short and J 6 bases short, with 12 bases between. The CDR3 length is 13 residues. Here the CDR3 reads CATSSLQGSEQYV. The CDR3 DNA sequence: TGTGCCACCAGCAGCCTCCAGGGAAGCGAGCAGTACGTC.

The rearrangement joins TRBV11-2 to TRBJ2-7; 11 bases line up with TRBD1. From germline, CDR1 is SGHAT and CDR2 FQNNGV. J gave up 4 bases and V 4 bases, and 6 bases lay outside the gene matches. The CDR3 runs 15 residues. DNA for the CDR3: TGTGCCAGCAGCTCCCCGGGACAGGGGGTTTACGAGCAGTACGTC. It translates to CASSSPGQGVYEQYV.

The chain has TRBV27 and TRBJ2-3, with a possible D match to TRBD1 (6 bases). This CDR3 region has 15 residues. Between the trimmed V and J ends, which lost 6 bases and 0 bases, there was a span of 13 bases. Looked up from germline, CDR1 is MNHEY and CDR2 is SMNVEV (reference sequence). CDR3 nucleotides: TGTGCCAGCAGGTCCGGGACACTGAGCACAGATACGCAGTATTTT. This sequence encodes CASRSGTLSTDTQYF.

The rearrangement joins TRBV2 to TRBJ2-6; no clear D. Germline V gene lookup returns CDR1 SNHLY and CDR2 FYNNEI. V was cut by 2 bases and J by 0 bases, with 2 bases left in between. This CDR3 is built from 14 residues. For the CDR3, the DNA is TGTGCCAGCAGTGAATCCTCTGGGGCCAACGTCCTGACTTTC. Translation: CASSESSGANVLTF.

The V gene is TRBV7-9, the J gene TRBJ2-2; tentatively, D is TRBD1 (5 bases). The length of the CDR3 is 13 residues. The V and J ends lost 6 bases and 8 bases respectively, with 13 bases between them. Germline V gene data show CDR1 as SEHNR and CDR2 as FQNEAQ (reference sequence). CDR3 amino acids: CASSPDNQGELFF. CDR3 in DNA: TGTGCCAGCAGTCCGGACAACCAAGGGGAGCTGTTTTTT.

The CDR3 DNA sequence: TGTGCCAGCTCACCAAAAAGCGGGGGTTCCTACAATGAGCAGTTCTTC. It yields the protein CASSPKSGGSYNEQFF. V gene TRBV18 combines with J gene TRBJ2-1; 8 positions agree with TRBD2. With 2 bases clipped from V and 1 base from J, the junction kept 4 bases outside the gene matches. The length of the CDR3 is 16 residues. Per the germline V gene, CDR1 is KGHSH and CDR2 is LQKENI.